The T cell receptor (beta chain) under discussion was sequenced for a study of T cell repertoires in cytomegalovirus infection. Study-wide context: Public TCR beta signatures provided an indication of both CMV infection and a matching HLA type. Overall study findings and caveats: Predominance within the ex vivo response was attributable to HLA-C-restricted CMV-specific TCR beta clonotypes. There were carriers of CMV plus the relevant HLA, and cumulative public TCR beta family frequency identified them.

This clonotype was seen a few times. Its cognate antigen is unknown. TCRdb independently ran MiXCR on the reads; one entry per CDR3 protein. The sample holds about 360,000 distinct CDR3 sequences, 15% to 20% seen once. Material: PBMCs. The receptor was derived from a human donor in good health (CMV status not recorded). Some clones in this sample may be carry-over from other donors' samples.

In DNA, the CDR3 is TGTGCCAGCAGCCGTACAGGGGGCGTTAATAATTCACCCCTCCACTTT. It specifies CASSRTGGVNNSPLHF. The chain recombines TRBV6-1 with TRBJ1-6; 9 positions agree with TRBD1. V gave up 6 bases and J gave up 5 bases; unmatched junction bases: 8. The CDR3 is 16 amino acids. Germline lookup yields CDR1 MNHNS and CDR2 SASEGT.